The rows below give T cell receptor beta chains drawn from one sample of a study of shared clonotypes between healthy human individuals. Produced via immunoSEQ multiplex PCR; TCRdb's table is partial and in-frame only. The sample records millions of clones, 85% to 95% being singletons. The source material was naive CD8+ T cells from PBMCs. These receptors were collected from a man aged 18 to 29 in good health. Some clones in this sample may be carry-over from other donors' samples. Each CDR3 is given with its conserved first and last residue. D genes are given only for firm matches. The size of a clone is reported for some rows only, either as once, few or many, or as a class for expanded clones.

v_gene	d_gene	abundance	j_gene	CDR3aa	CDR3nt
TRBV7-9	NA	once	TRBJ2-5	CASSPTGNARTQYF	TGTGCCAGCAGCCCGACCGGGAATGCGCGGACCCAGTACTTC
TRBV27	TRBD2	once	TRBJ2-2	CASSTPGLALPGELFF	TGTGCCAGCAGTACCCCGGGACTAGCCCTCCCCGGGGAGCTGTTTTTT
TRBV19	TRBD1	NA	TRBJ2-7	CASTDRGPDEQYF	TGTGCCAGTACGGACAGGGGGCCGGACGAGCAGTACTTC
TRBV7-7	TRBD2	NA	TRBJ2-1	CASSHGTSGRNEQFF	TGTGCCAGCAGCCACGGGACTAGCGGAAGGAATGAGCAGTTCTTC
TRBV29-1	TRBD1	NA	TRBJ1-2	CSVGPLTGGRVAYGYTF	TGCAGCGTTGGCCCACTGACAGGGGGCAGAGTGGCTTATGGCTACACCTTC
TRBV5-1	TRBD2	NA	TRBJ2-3	CASSPGLAVLFDTQYF	TGCGCCAGCAGCCCGGGACTAGCTGTCTTGTTTGATACGCAGTATTTT
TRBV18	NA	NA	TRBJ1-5	CASSPFPDSDARQPQHF	TGTGCCAGCTCACCATTCCCGGACAGTGACGCCAGGCAGCCCCAGCATTTT
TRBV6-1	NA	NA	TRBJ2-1	CASSDDPGLGLEQFF	TGTGCCAGCAGTGATGACCCGGGACTGGGCCTAGAGCAGTTCTTC
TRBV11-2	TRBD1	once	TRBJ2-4	CASRSRGTGKNKNIQYF	TGTGCCAGCAGAAGCAGAGGGACAGGGAAAAACAAAAACATTCAGTACTTC
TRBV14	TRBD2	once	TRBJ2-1	CASSLQTSGVRHEQFF	TGTGCCAGCAGCCTGCAGACTAGCGGGGTTCGGCATGAGCAGTTCTTC
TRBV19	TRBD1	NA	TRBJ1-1	CASSSTGWYTEAFF	TGTGCCAGTAGCTCGACAGGGTGGTACACTGAAGCTTTCTTT
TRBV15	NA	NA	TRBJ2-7	CATSRGVGPSVFFEQYF	TGTGCCACCAGCAGAGGGGTTGGTCCTAGCGTTTTCTTCGAGCAGTACTTC
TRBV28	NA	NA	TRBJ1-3	CASSPRSGNTIYF	TGTGCCAGCAGTCCCCGCTCTGGAAACACCATATATTTT
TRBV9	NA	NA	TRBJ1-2	CASSVAGVSNYGYTF	TGTGCCAGCAGCGTAGCGGGGGTTTCTAACTATGGCTACACCTTC
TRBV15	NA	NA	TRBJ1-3	CATSGGGNTIYF	TGTGCCACCAGCGGCGGAGGAAACACCATATATTTT
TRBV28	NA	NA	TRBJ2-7	CATSRGPGQSFEQYF	TGTGCCACCAGTAGAGGGCCGGGACAAAGCTTCGAGCAGTACTTC
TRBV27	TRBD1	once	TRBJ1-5	CASRIRQGGNQPQHF	TGTGCCAGCAGAATTCGACAGGGCGGCAATCAGCCCCAGCATTTT
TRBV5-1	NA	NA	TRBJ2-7	CASSWDSLGGSYEQYF	TGCGCCAGCAGCTGGGACAGCCTGGGGGGTTCCTACGAGCAGTACTTC
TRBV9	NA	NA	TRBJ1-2	CASSVGAQGYTF	TGTGCCAGCAGCGTAGGGGCCCAAGGCTACACCTTC
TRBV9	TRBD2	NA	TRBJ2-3	CASSVGPAGGEDTQYF	TGTGCCAGCAGCGTAGGTCCAGCGGGAGGGGAAGATACGCAGTATTTT
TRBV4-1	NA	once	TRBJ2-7	CASSQVLVGGYEQYF	TGCGCCAGCAGCCAAGTTTTGGTCGGCGGGTACGAGCAGTACTTC
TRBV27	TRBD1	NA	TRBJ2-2	CASRGTGGYSGELFF	TGTGCCAGCAGAGGTACAGGGGGCTACTCCGGGGAGCTGTTTTTT
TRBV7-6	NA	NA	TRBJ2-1	CASSPTLGAGANNEQFF	TGTGCCAGCAGCCCGACGCTGGGGGCTGGGGCGAACAATGAGCAGTTCTTC
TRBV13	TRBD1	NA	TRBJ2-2	CASSLGTGAPGTGELFF	TGTGCCAGCAGCTTAGGGACAGGGGCCCCGGGGACCGGGGAGCTGTTTTTT
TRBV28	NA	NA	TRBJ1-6	CASEAWGSDSPLHF	TGTGCCAGCGAAGCTTGGGGGAGTGATTCACCCCTCCACTTT
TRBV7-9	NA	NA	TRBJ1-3	CASSLPGSSGNTIYF	TGTGCCAGCAGCCTTCCAGGGAGCTCTGGAAACACCATATATTTT
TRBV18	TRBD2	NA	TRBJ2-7	CASSPLAGGPTSYEQYF	TGTGCCAGCTCACCACTGGCGGGAGGGCCGACGTCCTACGAGCAGTACTTC